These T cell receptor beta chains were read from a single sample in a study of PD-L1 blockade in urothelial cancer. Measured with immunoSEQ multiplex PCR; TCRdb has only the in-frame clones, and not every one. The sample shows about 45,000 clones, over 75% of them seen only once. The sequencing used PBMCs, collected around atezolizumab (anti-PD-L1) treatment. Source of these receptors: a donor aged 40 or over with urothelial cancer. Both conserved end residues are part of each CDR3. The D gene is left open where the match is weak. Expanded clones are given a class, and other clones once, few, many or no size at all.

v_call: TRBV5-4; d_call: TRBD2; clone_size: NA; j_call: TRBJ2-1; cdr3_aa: CASSPGLEGYNEQFF; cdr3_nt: TGTGCCAGCAGCCCGGGACTAGAGGGATACAATGAGCAGTTCTTC
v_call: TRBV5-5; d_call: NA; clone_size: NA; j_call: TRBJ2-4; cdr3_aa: CASSLRGNIQYF; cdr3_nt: TGTGCCAGCAGCTTGCGAGGAAACATTCAGTACTTC
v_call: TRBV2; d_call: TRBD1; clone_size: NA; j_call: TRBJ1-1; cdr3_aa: CASTPQGAGRAAFF; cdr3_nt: TGTGCCAGCACCCCCCAGGGGGCAGGGCGAGCAGCTTTCTTT
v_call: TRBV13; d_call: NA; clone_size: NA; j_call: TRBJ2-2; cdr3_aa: CASSKVGVGELFF; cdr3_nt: TGTGCCAGCAGCAAGGTGGGCGTCGGGGAGCTGTTTTTT
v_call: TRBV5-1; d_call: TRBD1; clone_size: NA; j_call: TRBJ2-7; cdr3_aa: CASSLGRDRMTSYEQYF; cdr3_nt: TGCGCCAGCAGCTTGGGCCGGGACAGGATGACCTCCTACGAGCAGTACTTC
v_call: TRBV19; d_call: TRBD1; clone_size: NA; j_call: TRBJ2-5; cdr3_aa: CASSATPGGGKTQYF; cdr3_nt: TGTGCCAGTAGTGCCACCCCAGGGGGCGGTAAGACCCAGTACTTC
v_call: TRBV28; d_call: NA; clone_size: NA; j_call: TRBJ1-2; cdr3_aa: CASNSLGGGGGPPLGGYTF; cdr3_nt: TGTGCCAGCAACAGTTTAGGAGGTGGAGGTGGTCCCCCTTTGGGAGGCTACACCTTC
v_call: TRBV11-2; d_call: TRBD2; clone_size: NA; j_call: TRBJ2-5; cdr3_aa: CASSLGGLAGWGQETQYF; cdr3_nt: TGTGCCAGCAGCTTAGGGGGACTAGCGGGATGGGGCCAAGAGACCCAGTACTTC
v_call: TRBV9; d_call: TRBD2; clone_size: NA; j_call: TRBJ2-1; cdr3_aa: CASSVDPLAESSYNEQFF; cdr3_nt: TGTGCCAGCAGCGTAGATCCCCTAGCGGAGAGCTCCTACAATGAGCAGTTCTTC
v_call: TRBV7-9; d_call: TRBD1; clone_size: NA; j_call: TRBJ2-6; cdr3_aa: CASSLGQGLAGANVLTF; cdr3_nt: TGTGCCAGCAGCTTAGGACAGGGGTTGGCTGGGGCCAACGTCCTGACTTTC
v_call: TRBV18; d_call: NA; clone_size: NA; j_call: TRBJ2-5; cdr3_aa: CASSPGQPETQYF; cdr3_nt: TGTGCCAGCTCGCCAGGACAGCCAGAGACCCAGTACTTC
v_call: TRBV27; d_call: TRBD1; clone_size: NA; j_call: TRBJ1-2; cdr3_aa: CASSYGTGGGYTF; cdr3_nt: TGTGCCAGCAGTTACGGCACAGGGGGTGGCTACACCTTC
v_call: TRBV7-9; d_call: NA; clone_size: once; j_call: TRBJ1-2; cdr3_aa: CASSLGDTTSDGYTF; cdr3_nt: TGTGCCAGCAGCTTAGGTGACACAACTTCGGATGGCTACACCTTC
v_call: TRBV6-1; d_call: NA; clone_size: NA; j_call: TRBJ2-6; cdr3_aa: CASSEGAGPVVGGANVLTF; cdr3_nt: TGTGCCAGCAGTGAAGGGGCGGGGCCGGTCGTGGGGGGGGCCAACGTCCTGACTTTC
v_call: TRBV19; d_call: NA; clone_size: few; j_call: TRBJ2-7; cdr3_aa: CASSIGSPPGQSYEQYF; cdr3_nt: TGTGCCAGTAGTATAGGGTCCCCCCCGGGACAATCCTACGAGCAGTACTTC
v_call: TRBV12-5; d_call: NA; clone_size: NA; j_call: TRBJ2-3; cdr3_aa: CASGPGADTQYF; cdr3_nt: TGTGCTAGTGGCCCTGGGGCGGATACGCAGTATTTT
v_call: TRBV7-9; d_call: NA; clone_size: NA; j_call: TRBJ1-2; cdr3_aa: CASSPAGGARGFYGYTF; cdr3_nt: TGTGCCAGCAGCCCCGCGGGGGGGGCCAGGGGATTTTATGGCTACACCTTC
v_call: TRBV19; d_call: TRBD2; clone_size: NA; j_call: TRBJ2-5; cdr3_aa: CASTPSGVRRPQYF; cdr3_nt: TGTGCCAGTACCCCCAGCGGGGTTCGGAGACCCCAGTACTTC
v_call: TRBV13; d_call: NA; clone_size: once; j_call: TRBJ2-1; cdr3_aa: CASSLEAGNEQFF; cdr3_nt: TGTGCCAGCAGCTTAGAGGCGGGCAATGAGCAGTTCTTC
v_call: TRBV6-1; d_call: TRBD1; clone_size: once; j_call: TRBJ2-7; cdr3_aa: CASTRGPRREQYF; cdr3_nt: TGTGCCAGCACTAGGGGGCCCCGTCGCGAGCAGTACTTC
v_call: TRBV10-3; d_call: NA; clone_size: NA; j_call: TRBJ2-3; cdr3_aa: CAIGERADTQYF; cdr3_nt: TGTGCCATCGGGGAGCGGGCAGATACGCAGTATTTT
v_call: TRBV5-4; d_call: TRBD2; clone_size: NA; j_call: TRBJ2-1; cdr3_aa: CASSLAVASGALNEQFF; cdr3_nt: TGTGCCAGCAGCTTGGCCGTTGCTAGCGGGGCCCTCAATGAGCAGTTCTTC
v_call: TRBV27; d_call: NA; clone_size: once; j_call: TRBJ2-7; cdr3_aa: CASSLRGGASSYEQYF; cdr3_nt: TGTGCCAGCAGTTTACGGGGCGGGGCGAGCTCCTACGAGCAGTACTTC
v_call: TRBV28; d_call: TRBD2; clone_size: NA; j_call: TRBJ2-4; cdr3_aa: CASSTGLAGAKNIQYF; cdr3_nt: TGTGCCAGCAGTACAGGACTAGCGGGCGCCAAAAACATTCAGTACTTC
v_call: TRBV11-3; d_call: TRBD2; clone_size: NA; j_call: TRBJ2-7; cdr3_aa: CASTLGEGKSYEQYF; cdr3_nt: TGTGCCAGCACTTTAGGGGAGGGAAAGTCCTACGAGCAGTACTTC
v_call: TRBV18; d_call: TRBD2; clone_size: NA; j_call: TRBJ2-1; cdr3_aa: CASSLRGLAGYSSYNEQFF; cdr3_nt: TGTGCCAGCTCACTTAGGGGACTAGCGGGGTACAGCTCCTACAATGAGCAGTTCTTC
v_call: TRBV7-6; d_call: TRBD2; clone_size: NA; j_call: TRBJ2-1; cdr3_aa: CASSRLAGGGGEQFF; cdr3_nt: TGTGCCAGCAGCCGACTAGCGGGAGGAGGGGGGGAGCAGTTCTTC